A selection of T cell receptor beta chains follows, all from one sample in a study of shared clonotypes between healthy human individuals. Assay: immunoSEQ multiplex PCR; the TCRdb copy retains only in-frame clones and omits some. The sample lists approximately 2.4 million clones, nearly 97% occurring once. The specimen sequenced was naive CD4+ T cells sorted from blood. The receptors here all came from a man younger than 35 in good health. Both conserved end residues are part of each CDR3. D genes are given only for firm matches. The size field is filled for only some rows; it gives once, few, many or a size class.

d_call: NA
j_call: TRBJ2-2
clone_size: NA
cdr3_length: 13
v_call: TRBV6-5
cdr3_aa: CASSYRQTGELFF
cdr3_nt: TGTGCCAGCAGTTACCGACAGACCGGGGAGCTGTTTTTT

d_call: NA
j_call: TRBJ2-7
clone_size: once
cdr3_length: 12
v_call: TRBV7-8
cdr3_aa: CASSLSAYEQYF
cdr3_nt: TGTGCCAGCAGCTTATCTGCCTACGAGCAGTACTTC

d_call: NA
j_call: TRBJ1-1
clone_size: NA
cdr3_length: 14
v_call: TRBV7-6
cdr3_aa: CASSLALMNTEAFF
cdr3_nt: TGTGCCAGCAGCTTAGCACTTATGAACACTGAAGCTTTCTTT

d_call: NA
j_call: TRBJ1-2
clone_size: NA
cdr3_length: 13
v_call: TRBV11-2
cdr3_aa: CASSVTGNYGYTF
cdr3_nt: TGTGCCAGCAGCGTAACAGGGAACTATGGCTACACCTTC

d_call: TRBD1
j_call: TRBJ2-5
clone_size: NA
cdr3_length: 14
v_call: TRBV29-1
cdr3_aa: CSVKRGLSSETQYF
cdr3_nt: TGCAGCGTCAAGAGGGGGCTATCATCAGAGACCCAGTACTTC

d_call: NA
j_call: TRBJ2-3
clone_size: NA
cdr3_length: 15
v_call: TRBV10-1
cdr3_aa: CASSEKGSGTDTQYF
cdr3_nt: TGCGCCAGCAGTGAAAAGGGGTCGGGCACAGATACGCAGTATTTT

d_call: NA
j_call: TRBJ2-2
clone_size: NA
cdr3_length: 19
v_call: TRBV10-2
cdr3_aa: CASSEWGSPHREGTGELFF
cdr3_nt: TGCGCCAGCAGTGAGTGGGGCTCCCCCCACAGGGAAGGGACCGGGGAGCTGTTTTTT

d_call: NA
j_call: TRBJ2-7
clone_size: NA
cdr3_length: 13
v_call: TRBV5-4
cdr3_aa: CASRGHQSYEQYF
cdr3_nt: TGTGCCAGCAGAGGACACCAATCCTACGAGCAGTACTTC

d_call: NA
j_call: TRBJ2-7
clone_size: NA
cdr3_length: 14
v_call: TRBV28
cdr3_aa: CASSLQGGKHEQYF
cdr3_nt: TGTGCCAGCAGTCTACAGGGGGGGAAGCACGAGCAGTACTTC

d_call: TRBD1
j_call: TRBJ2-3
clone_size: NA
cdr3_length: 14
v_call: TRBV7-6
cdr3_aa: CASSDRGQADTQYF
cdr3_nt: TGTGCCAGCTCCGACAGGGGGCAAGCAGATACGCAGTATTTT

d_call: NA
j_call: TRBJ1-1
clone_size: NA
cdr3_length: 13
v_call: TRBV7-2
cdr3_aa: CASSPAQNTEAFF
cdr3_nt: TGTGCCAGCAGCCCCGCCCAGAACACTGAAGCTTTCTTT

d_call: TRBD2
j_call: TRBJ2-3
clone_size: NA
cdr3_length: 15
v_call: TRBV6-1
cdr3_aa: CASRLSGGAQDTQYF
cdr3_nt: TGTGCCAGCAGGCTTAGCGGGGGGGCCCAAGATACGCAGTATTTT

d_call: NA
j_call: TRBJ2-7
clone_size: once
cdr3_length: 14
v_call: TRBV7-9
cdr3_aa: CASSLEGAGVEQYF
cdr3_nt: TGTGCCAGCAGCTTAGAAGGGGCCGGGGTAGAGCAGTACTTC

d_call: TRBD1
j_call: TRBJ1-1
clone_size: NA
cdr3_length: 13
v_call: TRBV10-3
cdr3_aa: CATTGVENTEAFF
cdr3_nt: TGTGCCACCACAGGGGTGGAGAACACTGAAGCTTTCTTT

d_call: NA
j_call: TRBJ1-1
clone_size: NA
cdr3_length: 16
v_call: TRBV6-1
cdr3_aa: CASSDLGEKQANEAFF
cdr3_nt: TGTGCCAGCAGTGATCTAGGGGAGAAGCAGGCAAATGAAGCTTTCTTT

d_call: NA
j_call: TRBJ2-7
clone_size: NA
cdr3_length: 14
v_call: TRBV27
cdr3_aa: CASSSLGQSYEQYF
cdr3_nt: TGTGCCAGCAGTTCACTGGGGCAGTCCTACGAGCAGTACTTC

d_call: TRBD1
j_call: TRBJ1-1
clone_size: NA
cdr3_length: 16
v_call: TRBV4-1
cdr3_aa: CASSPFLTGPTTEAFF
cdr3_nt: TGCGCCAGCAGCCCCTTCCTGACAGGGCCGACCACTGAAGCTTTCTTT

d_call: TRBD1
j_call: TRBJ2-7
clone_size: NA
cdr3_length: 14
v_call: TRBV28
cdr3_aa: CASSSGQGVYEQYF
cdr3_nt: TGTGCCAGCAGTTCTGGACAGGGCGTCTACGAGCAGTACTTC

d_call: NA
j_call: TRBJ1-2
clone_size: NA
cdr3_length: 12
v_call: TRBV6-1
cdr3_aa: CASLREQGGYTF
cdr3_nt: TGTGCCAGCCTTAGGGAACAGGGAGGCTACACCTTC

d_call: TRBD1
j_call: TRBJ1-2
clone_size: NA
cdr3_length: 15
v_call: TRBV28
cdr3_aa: CASIMQGAGNYGYTF
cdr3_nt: TGTGCCAGCATCATGCAGGGGGCCGGGAACTATGGCTACACCTTC

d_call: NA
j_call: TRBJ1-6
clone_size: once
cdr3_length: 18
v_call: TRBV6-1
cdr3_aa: CASSEAQGASSYNSPLHF
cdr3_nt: TGTGCCAGCAGTGAAGCGCAAGGGGCGAGCTCCTATAATTCACCCCTCCACTTT

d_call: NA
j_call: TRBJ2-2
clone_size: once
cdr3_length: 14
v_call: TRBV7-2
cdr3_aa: CASSPLGFTGELFF
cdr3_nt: TGTGCCAGCAGCCCCCTGGGGTTCACCGGGGAGCTGTTTTTT

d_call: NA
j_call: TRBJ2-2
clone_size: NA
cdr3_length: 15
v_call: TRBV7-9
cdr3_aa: CASSLEGIPTGELFF
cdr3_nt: TGTGCCAGCAGCTTAGAGGGTATCCCCACCGGGGAGCTGTTTTTT

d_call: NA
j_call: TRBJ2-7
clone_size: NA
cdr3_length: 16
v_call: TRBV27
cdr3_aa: CASSLSVPGASYEQYF
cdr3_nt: TGTGCCAGCAGTTTATCGGTCCCAGGGGCCTCCTACGAGCAGTACTTC

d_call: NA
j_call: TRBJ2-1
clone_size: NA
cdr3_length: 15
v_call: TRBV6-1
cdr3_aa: CASRYRVEGGNEQFF
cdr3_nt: TGTGCCAGCAGATACAGGGTGGAAGGGGGCAATGAGCAGTTCTTC

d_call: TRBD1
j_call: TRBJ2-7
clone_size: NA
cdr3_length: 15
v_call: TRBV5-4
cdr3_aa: CASSLGTGGSYEQYF
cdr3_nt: TGTGCCAGCAGCTTGGGGACAGGGGGCAGCTACGAGCAGTACTTC

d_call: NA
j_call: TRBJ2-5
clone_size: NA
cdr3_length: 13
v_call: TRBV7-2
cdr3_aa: CASSLARMETQYF
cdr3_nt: TGTGCCAGCAGCTTAGCGCGTATGGAGACCCAGTACTTC

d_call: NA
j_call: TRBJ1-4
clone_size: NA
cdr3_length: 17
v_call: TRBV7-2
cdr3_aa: CASSLRGRAATNEKLFF
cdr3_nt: TGTGCCAGCAGCTTACGAGGGCGGGCCGCAACTAATGAAAAACTGTTTTTT

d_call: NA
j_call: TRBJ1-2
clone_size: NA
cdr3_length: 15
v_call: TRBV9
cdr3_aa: CASSVASGPLYGYTF
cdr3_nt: TGTGCCAGCAGCGTAGCGTCAGGCCCCCTCTATGGCTACACCTTC